Listed here is a single T cell receptor beta chain. As yet, its antigen is unknown. The table came from immunoSEQ multiplex PCR; TCRdb's copy has only in-frame clones and leaves some out. The top ten hold about 1.6% of the sample, which has roughly 140,000 clones, about nine tenths seen once. This sample is part of a study of CD4+ T cells in melanoma. Study-level findings and limits: Diverse differentiation states were reported for melanoma neoantigen-specific CD4+ T cells. A reported correlation linked neoantigen-specific CD4+ T cells to CD8+, macrophage and B cell function.

The CDR3 is made up of 15 amino acids. The V gene lost 0 bases and the J gene lost 6 bases, with 13 bases spanning the gap. Per germline, CDR1 ENHRY and CDR2 SYGVKD. The chain links TRBV10-3 to TRBJ2-3; possible D gene TRBD1, 5 bases. This receptor was taken from a human donor with melanoma. The CDR3, as DNA: TGTGCCATCAGTGAGTCGGGCAGGGCAGGGGATACGCAGTATTTT. This encodes CAISESGRAGDTQYF.